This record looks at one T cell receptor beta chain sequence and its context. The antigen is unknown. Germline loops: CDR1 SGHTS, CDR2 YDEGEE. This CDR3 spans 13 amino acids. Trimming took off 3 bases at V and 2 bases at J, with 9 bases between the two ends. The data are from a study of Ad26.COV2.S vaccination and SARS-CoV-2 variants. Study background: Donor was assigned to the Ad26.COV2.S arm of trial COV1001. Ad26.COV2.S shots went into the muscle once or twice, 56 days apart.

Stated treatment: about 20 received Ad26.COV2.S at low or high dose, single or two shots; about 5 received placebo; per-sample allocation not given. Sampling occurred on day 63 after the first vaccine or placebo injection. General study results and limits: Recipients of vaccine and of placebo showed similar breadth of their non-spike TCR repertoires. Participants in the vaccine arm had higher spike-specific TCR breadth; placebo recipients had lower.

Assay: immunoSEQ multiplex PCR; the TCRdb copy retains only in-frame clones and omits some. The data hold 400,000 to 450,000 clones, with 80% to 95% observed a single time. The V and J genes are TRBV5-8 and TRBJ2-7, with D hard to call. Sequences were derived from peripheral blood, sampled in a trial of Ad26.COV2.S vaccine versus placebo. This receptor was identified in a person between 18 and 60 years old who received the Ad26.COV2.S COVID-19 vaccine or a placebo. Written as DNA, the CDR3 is TGTGCCAGCAGCTATTATACGGCCTACGAGCAGTACTTC. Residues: CASSYYTAYEQYF.